This T cell receptor beta chain was retrieved from a study of glioma-infiltrating T cells after dendritic cell vaccination. The PCR used 60 V beta and 13 J beta primers. Using immunoSEQ multiplex PCR, the repertoire was profiled, and TCRdb retains in-frame clones only, with some absent. This sample has more than 95,000 clones; roughly 80% occur once, and the top ten carry 10% to 15%. Isocitrate dehydrogenase mutation was absent in all glioblastoma patients. Germline CDR1 is SGHTA and CDR2 is FQGNSA. The CDR3 contains 15 residues. Trimming took 2 bases from V and 3 from J; bases not matched to a gene: 6.

The J gene is TRBJ2-7, the V gene TRBV7-2, with 8 positions matching TRBD1. The clonotype comes from a human donor with glioblastoma. The starting material was blood, obtained before dendritic cell vaccination. CDR3 protein: CASSLIGQGSYEQYF. CDR3 nucleotides: TGTGCCAGCAGCTTAATCGGACAGGGTAGCTACGAGCAGTACTTC.